The 10 T cell receptor beta chains below all came from one sample that was sequenced in a study of memory CD4+ T cells and cytomegalovirus serostatus. Single viable CD3+CD4+CD8-CD45RO+ cells were sorted as the memory CD4+ T cells. Sequencing used immunoSEQ multiplex PCR; TCRdb keeps in-frame clones, though not all of them. The sample lists approximately 63,000 clones, around 81% occurring once. What was sequenced was memory CD4+ T cells from blood. The receptor source for this set is an adult in good health and CMV-seronegative. Some clones in this sample may be carry-over from other donors' samples.

The V gene is TRBV4-1, the J gene TRBJ2-5; 10 bases are a match to TRBD2. The CDR3 runs to 15 residues. Trimming at V came to 2 bases and at J to 2 bases, leaving 2 bases not matched to a gene. Per the germline V gene, CDR1 is MGHRA and CDR2 is YSYEKL. The chain's CDR3 is CASSQLGLAQETQYF. The DNA for the CDR3 is TGCGCCAGCAGCCAACTGGGACTAGCGCAAGAGACCCAGTACTTC.

The V gene is TRBV6-5, the J gene TRBJ1-4; D not certain. CDR1 is MNHEY, CDR2 SVGAGI, per germline. Trimming removed 2 bases from V and 5 bases from J, with 15 bases in between. The CDR3 loop spans 16 amino acids. The CDR3 reads CASSYGAPLVNEKLFF. CDR3 nucleotides: TGTGCCAGCAGTTACGGAGCGCCACTTGTAAATGAAAAACTGTTTTTT.

Only one count was recorded for this clone. The rearrangement links TRBV27 to TRBJ2-3, with no clear D. Germline V CDR1 and CDR2: MNHEY, SMNVEV (reference sequence). This CDR3 region has 13 residues. V dropped 10 bases and J dropped 1 base, with 12 bases sitting between them. CDR3 DNA sequence: TGTGCCACCGCCAGGCCTGGCACAGATACGCAGTATTTT. Protein sequence: CATARPGTDTQYF.

The chain joins TRBV29-1 to TRBJ2-5, with TRBD2 matching 12 bases. The V segment lost 4 bases and the J segment 2 bases; nucleotides outside the gene matches: 2. CDR1 and CDR2 from the germline V gene are SQVTM and ANQGSEA. The CDR3 runs to 14 residues. CDR3 sequence (DNA): TGCAGCGTTGGGCTAGCGGGGGGGCAAGAGACCCAGTACTTC. Protein: CSVGLAGGQETQYF.

As for this clone: In the same sample, other DNA sequences code for this CDR3. The CDR3 bases are TGCGCCAGCAGCTTGGTTGGTGAAGAGACCCAGTACTTC. This translates into CASSLVGEETQYF. V usage is TRBV5-1 and J usage is TRBJ2-5; D remains ambiguous. CDR1 is SGHRS and CDR2 is YFSETQ in the germline V gene. The CDR3 totals 13 residues. V lost 0 bases to trimming and J lost 3 bases, with 6 bases between them. The full variable domain, in which reference TRBV5-1 and TRBJ2-5 provide the parts outside the CDR3, is KAGVTQTPRYLIKTRGQQVTLSCSPISGHRSVSWYQQTPGQGLQFLFEYFSETQRNKGNFPGRFSGRQFSNSRSEMNVSTLELGDSALYLCASSLVGEETQYFGPGTRLLVL.

The chain has TRBV28 and TRBJ2-1, with 10 bases lining up with TRBD2. CDR1 MDHEN and CDR2 SYDVKM come from the germline V gene. This CDR3 is built from 15 residues. V lost 3 bases and J lost 6; bases outside the gene matches: 5. CDR3 in amino acids: CASSFFSGRFNEQFF. The CDR3 nucleotides are TGTGCCAGCAGTTTTTTTAGCGGGAGGTTCAATGAGCAGTTCTTC.

The chain links TRBV18 to TRBJ2-1; D is possibly TRBD1 (5 bases). The germline V gene has CDR1 KGHSH and CDR2 LQKENI. The germline V and J ends were trimmed by 4 bases and 5 bases, with 18 bases remaining between them. This CDR3 contains 16 residues. The CDR3 nucleotides read TGTGCCAGCTCACACAGATACGACAGTCGGCACAATGAGCAGTTCTTC. It is translated as CASSHRYDSRHNEQFF.

The sample holds a few counts of this clone. This sequence joins TRBV5-1 and TRBJ1-2, with D tentatively TRBD1 (6 bases). Trimming stripped 1 base from V and 2 bases from J, with 12 bases between. The CDR3 length is 15 residues. Germline CDR1 is SGHRS and CDR2 is YFSETQ. CDR3 sequence reads: CASSLRDTGNYGYTF. As DNA, the CDR3 is TGCGCCAGCAGCTTGCGGGACACGGGAAACTATGGCTACACCTTC.

The V and J genes are TRBV15 and TRBJ2-7; D assignment may be TRBD1 or TRBD2 (5 bases each). Germline assignment: CDR1 LNHNV and CDR2 YYDKDF (reference sequence). V shed 9 bases and J shed 0 bases, with 15 bases lying between them. The CDR3 has 14 amino acids. The CDR3 sequence is CATRPRGSSYEQYF. The CDR3 DNA reads TGTGCCACTCGACCACGGGGCAGCTCCTACGAGCAGTACTTC.

The rearrangement uses TRBV5-1 and TRBJ2-1; 8 nucleotides agree with TRBD1. Germline values: CDR1 SGHRS, CDR2 YFSETQ. There are 17 residues in the CDR3. The junction had 12 bases not matched to a gene; V was cut back by 3 bases and J by 4 bases. The CDR3, as DNA: TGCGCCAGCAGCTCGGAACCTCCCGGGACAGGTTACAATGAGCAGTTCTTC. Protein product: CASSSEPPGTGYNEQFF.